This note documents a single T cell receptor beta chain sequence. Its antigen is unknown. This entry is derived from a study of cytomegalovirus exposure and HLA in healthy donors. PCR was performed using 60 Vbeta and 13 Jbeta primers. Profiled with immunoSEQ multiplex PCR; TCRdb holds only in-frame clones, not every one. Of 120,000 to 150,000 clones listed, around 75% are singletons. Study-level findings and limits: In a later analysis, a genetic analysis reported fewer productive-TCR N-insertions in an Asian-associated ancestry cluster than the cohort average. Upon later analysis, HLA-associated TCR beta chains proved more clonally expanded than other, equally common chains. Across HLA loci, a later analysis found differing TCR association rates, with DRB1 most and HLA-C fewest.

The germline V gene encodes CDR1 SGHVS and CDR2 FNYEAQ. This CDR3 spans 16 amino acids. V dropped 4 bases and J dropped 0; count of bases not matched to a gene: 4. This receptor was obtained from a man aged 35 to 55 in good health and CMV-seronegative. Sequencing used PBMCs. This sequence joins TRBV7-6 and TRBJ2-5; TRBD2 aligns across 11 bases. CDR3 bases: TGTGCCAGCAGCTCCGAGACTAGCGGGGACCAAGAGACCCAGTACTTC. Amino acid sequence: CASSSETSGDQETQYF. The full variable domain, with the rest looked up from reference TRBV7-6 and TRBJ2-5, is GAGVSQSPRYKVTKRGQDVALRCDPISGHVSLYWYRQALGQGPEFLTYFNYEAQQDKSGLPNDRFSAERPEGSISTLTIQRTEQRDSAMYRCASSSETSGDQETQYFGPGTRLLVL.